This TCR beta chain came from a study of shared clonotypes between healthy human individuals. Study observations and caveats: All-four-donor shared clonotypes had higher generation probabilities than non-shared clonotypes did.

CDR1 SGHRS and CDR2 YFSETQ come from the germline V gene. The CDR3 has 14 amino acids. V was trimmed by 4 bases and J by 4 bases, leaving 14 bases between them. A note on this clone: Its antigen is undetermined. The same CDR3 arises from other DNA sequences in this sample as well.

Every donor, a Caucasian adult, lived in Nashville, Tennessee. Assay runs were performed at deep level. In the sorted-subset replicate PCRs, roughly 210 ng DNA, 25,000 to 30,000 T cell genomes, was used. Using immunoSEQ multiplex PCR, the repertoire was profiled, and TCRdb retains in-frame clones only, with some absent. The top ten clones hold approximately 1.3% of a sample with about 1 million clones, about 80% of them seen once. The V call is TRBV5-1, the J call TRBJ2-5; the D gene is possibly TRBD2 (7 bases). The clonotype originates from a man aged 18 to 29 in good health. Sequencing was performed on memory CD4+ T cells sorted from blood. Regarding subset: CD45RA-negative fraction. CDR3 nucleotide sequence: TGCGCCAGCAGCCTGGCCGGGGGGCGAGAGACCCAGTACTTC. Its protein is CASSLAGGRETQYF.